Presented here are 16 T cell receptor beta chains from one specimen sequenced in a study of T cell changes during pregnancy in multiple sclerosis. TCRdb keeps only in-frame clones here, not all; method: immunoSEQ multiplex PCR. The table includes about 40,000 clones, around 90% detected once. Source: CD4+ T cells from peripheral blood mononuclear cells, taken in the second trimester of pregnancy. All receptors come from a female donor in good health, enrolled as a control in a pregnancy study.

The chain uses TRBV19 and TRBJ1-2; TRBD1 agrees at 9 bases. The CDR3 is made up of 16 amino acids. Germline V CDR1 and CDR2: LNHDA, SQIVND (reference sequence). With V trimmed by 8 bases and J by 6 bases, 16 bases remained unmatched. The CDR3 DNA is TGTGCCAGTTTTCCCACCCACACAGGGGGCGCGGATGGCTACACCTTC. It translates to CASFPTHTGGADGYTF.

The chain links TRBV6-5 to TRBJ1-2; 7 bases map to TRBD1. Trimming removed 6 bases from V and 8 bases from J; junction bases left unmatched: 9. CDR3 length equals 13 residues. Germline V CDR1 and CDR2: MNHEY, SVGAGI. CDR3 region: CASRPTGARGYTF. CDR3 coding DNA: TGTGCCAGCAGACCTACAGGGGCGAGGGGCTACACCTTC.

This chain uses TRBV6-5 with TRBJ1-4; TRBD1 matches 7 bases. Looked up from germline, CDR1 is MNHEY and CDR2 is SVGAGI. V lost 6 bases, J lost 8 bases, and 12 bases stayed unmatched. The CDR3 spans 15 residues. The CDR3 is CASRPNVGGGEKLFF. CDR3 sequence (DNA): TGTGCCAGCAGACCTAACGTAGGAGGGGGCGAAAAACTGTTTTTT.

The chain is built from TRBV7-2 and TRBJ2-1; 7 bases line up with TRBD1. The J segment lost 7 bases and the V segment lost 1 base, leaving 10 bases of the junction unmatched. This CDR3 has 16 residues. Germline V gives CDR1 SGHTA, CDR2 FQGNSA. CDR3 residues: CASSLVAERGQNEQFF. CDR3 DNA: TGTGCCAGCAGCTTAGTGGCAGAAAGGGGGCAAAATGAGCAGTTCTTC.

The chain has TRBV7-2 and TRBJ2-3; no reliable D call. CDR1 and CDR2 (germline): SGHTA, FQGNSA. V dropped 1 base and J dropped 1 base, with 15 bases sitting between them. There are 17 residues in the CDR3. CDR3 bases: TGTGCCAGCAGCTTAGACGGATCCATAGGAGGCACAGATACGCAGTATTTT. This translates into CASSLDGSIGGTDTQYF.

The chain combines TRBV28 with TRBJ2-2, with D tentatively TRBD1 (5 bases). The CDR3 has 19 residues. The germline gives CDR1 MDHEN, CDR2 SYDVKM. The germline V and J ends were trimmed by 4 bases and 4 bases, with 25 bases remaining between them. The CDR3 DNA reads TGTGCCAGCAGTTCCGCCGGGCGTATATTCAGGGTTGGCACCGGGGAGCTGTTTTTT. This gives the protein CASSSAGRIFRVGTGELFF.

The chain joins TRBV28 to TRBJ2-7; D is perhaps TRBD1 (6 bases). In germline, CDR1 is MDHEN, CDR2 SYDVKM. V shed 6 bases and J shed 5 bases, with 11 bases lying between them. The length of the CDR3 is 12 residues. CDR3 nucleotides: TGTGCCAGCAGCCAGGGGTTCCACGAGCAGTACTTC. Amino acids: CASSQGFHEQYF.

V and J are TRBV9 and TRBJ1-2; 7 nucleotides align to TRBD1. Germline V CDR1 and CDR2: SGDLS, YYNGEE. J gave up 1 base and V 2 bases, and 8 bases lay outside the gene matches. The length of the CDR3 is 16 residues. The CDR3 nucleotides are TGTGCCAGCAGCGTGTCGGCAGGGGGAATTAACTATGGCTACACCTTC. Protein product: CASSVSAGGINYGYTF.

This chain links TRBV7-9 with TRBJ2-3, with 10 positions matching TRBD2. The CDR3 is made up of 15 amino acids. V dropped 5 bases and J dropped 2; count of bases not matched to a gene: 4. In germline, CDR1 is SEHNR, CDR2 FQNEAQ (reference sequence). The CDR3 DNA follows: TGTGCCAGCAGCCAAAGCGGGAGGGTCACAGATACGCAGTATTTT. This sequence encodes CASSQSGRVTDTQYF.

The rearrangement links TRBV7-9 to TRBJ1-5; unclear D gene. The germline V gene encodes CDR1 SEHNR and CDR2 FQNEAQ (reference sequence). This CDR3 spans 16 amino acids. Trimming pared 1 base from V and 1 base from J, leaving 11 bases between. In DNA form, the CDR3 reads TGTGCCAGCAGCTTAGGGGCGGGGTTGAGCAATCAGCCCCAGCATTTT. It translates to CASSLGAGLSNQPQHF.

In its sample, this clone was seen once. The chain uses TRBV6-6 and TRBJ2-3; 11 bases fit TRBD2. The CDR3 runs to 16 residues. V dropped 2 bases and J dropped 0; count of bases not matched to a gene: 1. The germline gives CDR1 MNHNY, CDR2 SVGAGI (reference sequence). CDR3 region: CASSYGTSGSTDTQYF. The CDR3, as DNA: TGTGCCAGCAGTTACGGGACTAGCGGCAGCACAGATACGCAGTATTTT.

The gene calls are TRBV19 and TRBJ2-4; TRBD1 aligns across 8 bases. Germline-derived CDR1 and CDR2 are LNHDA and SQIVND (reference sequence). The CDR3 extends over 13 amino acids. The ends lost 5 bases at V and 10 bases at J; junction bases unmatched: 7. The CDR3 DNA is TGTGCCAGTAGTTCCGACGACAGGGGAATTCAGTACTTC. This encodes CASSSDDRGIQYF. The variable domain in full, completed from reference TRBV19 and TRBJ2-4, reads DGGITQSPKYLFRKEGQNVTLSCEQNLNHDAMYWYRQDPGQGLRLIYYSQIVNDFQKGDIAEGYSVSREKKESFPLTVTSAQKNPTAFYLCASSSDDRGIQYFGAGTRLSVL.

The chain combines TRBV23-1 with TRBJ1-2; D is possibly TRBD1 (5 bases). TRBV23-1 is an ORF, and what it does is uncertain. With 6 bases removed from V and 5 bases from J, the gap between germline ends came to 13 bases. This CDR3 region has 13 residues. Here the CDR3 DNA reads TGCGCCAGCAGAAGGGGACTCTTTTATGGCTACACCTTC. Its translation is CASRRGLFYGYTF.

This clone has only one observation. The chain couples TRBV9 to TRBJ2-5; 10 nucleotides agree with TRBD2. V shed 4 bases, J shed 3 bases, and the junction held 12 bases outside the gene matches. Germline-derived CDR1 and CDR2 are SGDLS and YYNGEE. CDR3 length: 17 amino acids. This CDR3 reads CASSLRGGTSGEETQYF. CDR3 in DNA: TGTGCCAGCAGCCTCCGAGGGGGAACTAGCGGGGAAGAGACCCAGTACTTC.

V and J are TRBV9 and TRBJ2-6, with a tentative D call TRBD1 (6 bases). Trimming removed 3 bases from V and 0 bases from J, with 7 bases in between. Germline loops: CDR1 SGDLS, CDR2 YYNGEE. This CDR3 is built from 15 residues. Here the CDR3 reads CASSEGGSGANVLTF. The CDR3 DNA sequence: TGTGCCAGCAGCGAAGGGGGCTCTGGGGCCAACGTCCTGACTTTC.

This sequence joins TRBV5-1 and TRBJ2-2; 7 bases map to TRBD2. The germline V gene has CDR1 SGHRS and CDR2 YFSETQ. This CDR3 is 15 amino acids long. The junction had 3 bases not matched to a gene; V was cut back by 2 bases and J by 2 bases. The CDR3 loop is CASSFASGNTGELFF. For the CDR3, the DNA is TGCGCCAGCAGCTTTGCTAGCGGTAACACCGGGGAGCTGTTTTTT.